This T cell receptor beta chain appears in the sequencing data of a study of blood T cell repertoires in COVID-19. Turning to the study itself: Sites across the United States, Italy and Spain contributed samples from acute and convalescent COVID-19. From T cells, B-cell-depleted T cells, or PBMCs came the material, which was cDNA or gDNA.

Original methodology: Estimates of nucleated cell counts were drawn from the amplification of reference gene primers. The method was immunoSEQ multiplex PCR; TCRdb's version includes in-frame clones alone and lacks a portion of them. V and J calls and clone size follow that table, whereas D and trimming were derived from the DNA. The table lists 200,000 to 250,000 clones, approximately 90% of them singletons, with 2.6% in the top ten. This receptor was obtained from a woman between 25 and 40 years old with acute COVID-19. The sequencing sample was made of PBMCs or T cells enriched from blood (not recorded which).

The CDR3 region is CATKLLQGAAGELFF. As DNA, the CDR3 is TGTGCCACCAAGTTGCTCCAGGGGGCCGCCGGGGAGCTGTTTTTT. The rearrangement links TRBV6-5 to TRBJ2-2; 8 bases map to TRBD1. The J segment lost 6 bases and the V segment lost 10 bases, leaving 13 bases of the junction unmatched. CDR3 length: 15 amino acids. CDR1 MNHEY and CDR2 SVGAGI come from the germline V gene.